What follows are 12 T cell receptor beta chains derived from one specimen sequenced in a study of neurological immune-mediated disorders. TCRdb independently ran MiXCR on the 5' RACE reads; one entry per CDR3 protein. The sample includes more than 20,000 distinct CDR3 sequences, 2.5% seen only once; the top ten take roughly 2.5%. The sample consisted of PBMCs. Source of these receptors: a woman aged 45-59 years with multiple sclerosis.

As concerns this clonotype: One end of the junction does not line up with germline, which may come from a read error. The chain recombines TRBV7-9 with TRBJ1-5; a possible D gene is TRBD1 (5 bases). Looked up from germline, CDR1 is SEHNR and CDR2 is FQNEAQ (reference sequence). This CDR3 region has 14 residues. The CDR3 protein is CASSLQGTNQPQNF. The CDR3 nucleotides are TGTGCCAGCAGCTTACAGGGTACTAATCAGCCCCAGAATTTT. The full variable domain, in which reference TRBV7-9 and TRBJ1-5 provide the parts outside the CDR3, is DTGVSQNPRHKITKRGQNVTFRCDPISEHNRLYWYRQTLGQGPEFLTYFQNEAQLEKSRLLSDRFSAERPKGSFSTLEIQRTEQGDSAMYLCASSLQGTNQPQNFGDGTRLSIL.

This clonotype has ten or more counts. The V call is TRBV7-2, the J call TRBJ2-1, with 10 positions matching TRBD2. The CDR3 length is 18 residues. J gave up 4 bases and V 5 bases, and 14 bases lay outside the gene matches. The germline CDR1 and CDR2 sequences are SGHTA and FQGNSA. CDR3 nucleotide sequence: TGTGCCAGCAGCCTCTTCAATAGCGGGAGGCTCCGGTACAATGAGCAGTTCTTC. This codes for CASSLFNSGRLRYNEQFF.

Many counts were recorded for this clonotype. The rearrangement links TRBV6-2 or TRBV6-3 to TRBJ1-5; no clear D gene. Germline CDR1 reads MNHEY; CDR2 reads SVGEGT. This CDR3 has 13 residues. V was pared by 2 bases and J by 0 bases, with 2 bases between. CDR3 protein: CASSYTSNQPQHF. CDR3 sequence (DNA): TGTGCCAGCAGTTACACTAGCAATCAGCCCCAGCATTTT.

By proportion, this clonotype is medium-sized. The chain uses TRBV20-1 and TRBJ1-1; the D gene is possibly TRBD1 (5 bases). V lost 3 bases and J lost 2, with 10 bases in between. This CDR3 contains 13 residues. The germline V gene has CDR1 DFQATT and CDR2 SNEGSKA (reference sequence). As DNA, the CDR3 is TGCAGTGCTAGGCCCGGGACCAACACTGAAGCTTTCTTT. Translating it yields CSARPGTNTEAFF.

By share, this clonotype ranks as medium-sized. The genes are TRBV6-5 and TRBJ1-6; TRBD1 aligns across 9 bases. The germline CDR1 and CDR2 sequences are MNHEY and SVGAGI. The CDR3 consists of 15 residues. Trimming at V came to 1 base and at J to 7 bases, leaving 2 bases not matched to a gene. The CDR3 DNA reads TGTGCCAGCAGTTACTTGGGGACAGGGAATTCACCCCTCCACTTT. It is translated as CASSYLGTGNSPLHF.

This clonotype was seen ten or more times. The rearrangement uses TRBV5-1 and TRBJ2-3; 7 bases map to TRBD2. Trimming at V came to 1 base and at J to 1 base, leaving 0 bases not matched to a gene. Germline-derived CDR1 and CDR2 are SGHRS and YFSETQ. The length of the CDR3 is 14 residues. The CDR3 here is CASSLTSGTDTQYF. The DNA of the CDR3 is TGCGCCAGCAGCTTGACTAGCGGCACAGATACGCAGTATTTT.

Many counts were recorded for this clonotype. CDR3 bases: TGTGCCACCAGCAGAGGAGGGGGATCCTACGAGCAGTACTTC. Protein product: CATSRGGGSYEQYF. The V and J genes are TRBV15 and TRBJ2-7, with TRBD1 as a possible D gene (6 bases). This CDR3 has 14 residues. Germline lookup yields CDR1 LNHNV and CDR2 YYDKDF (reference sequence). V was clipped by 1 base and J by 1 base, with 8 bases between them.

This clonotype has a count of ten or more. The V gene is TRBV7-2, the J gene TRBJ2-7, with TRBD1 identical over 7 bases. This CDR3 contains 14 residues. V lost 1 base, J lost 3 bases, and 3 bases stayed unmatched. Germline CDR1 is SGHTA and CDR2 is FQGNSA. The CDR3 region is CASSLDPGGYEQYF. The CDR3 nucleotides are TGTGCCAGCAGCTTAGACCCAGGGGGCTACGAGCAGTACTTC.

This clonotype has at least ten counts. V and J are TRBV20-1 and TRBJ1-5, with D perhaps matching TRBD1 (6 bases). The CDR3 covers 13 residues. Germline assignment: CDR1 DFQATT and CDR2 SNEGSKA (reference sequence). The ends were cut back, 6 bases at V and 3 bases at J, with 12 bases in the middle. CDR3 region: CSAGGTNNQPQHF. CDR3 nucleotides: TGCAGTGCCGGGGGGACAAACAATCAGCCCCAGCATTTT.

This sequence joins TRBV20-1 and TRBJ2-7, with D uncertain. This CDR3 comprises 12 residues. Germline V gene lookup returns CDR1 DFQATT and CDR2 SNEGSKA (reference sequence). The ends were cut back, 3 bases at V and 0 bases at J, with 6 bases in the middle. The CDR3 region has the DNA TGCAGTGCTAGGACGCCCTCCTACGAGCAGTACTTC. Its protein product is CSARTPSYEQYF.

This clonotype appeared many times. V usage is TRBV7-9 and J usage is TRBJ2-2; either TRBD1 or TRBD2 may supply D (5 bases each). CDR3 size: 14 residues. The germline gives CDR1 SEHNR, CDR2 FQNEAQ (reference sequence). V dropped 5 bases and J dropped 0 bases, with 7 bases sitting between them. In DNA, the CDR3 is TGTGCCAGCAGCGGGGGAACGAACACCGGGGAGCTGTTTTTT. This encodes CASSGGTNTGELFF.

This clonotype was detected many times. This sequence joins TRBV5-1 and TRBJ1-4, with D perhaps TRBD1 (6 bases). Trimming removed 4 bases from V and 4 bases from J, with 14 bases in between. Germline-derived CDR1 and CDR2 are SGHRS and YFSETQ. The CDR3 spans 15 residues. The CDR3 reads CASSPDGQFNEKLFF. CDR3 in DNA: TGCGCCAGCAGCCCGGACGGACAGTTTAATGAAAAACTGTTTTTT.